The TCR beta chain under discussion was sequenced for a study of blood T cell repertoires in COVID-19 (TCRdb year 2020). Concerning the study at large: Collaborator samples came from the United States, Italy and Spain and covered acute and convalescent phases of COVID-19. The material from the prospective study consisted of cDNA or gDNA derived from T cells, B-cell-depleted T cells, or PBMCs. Subjects who had been exposed to COVID-19, were actively infected with it, or had recovered from it provided the deeply sampled blood TCRbeta repertoires that made up the dataset. The repertoires were released in a freely available public database intended as a resource for research on the immune response to SARS-CoV-2. Samples came from the ongoing ImmuneRACE study (first 160 participants) plus 1,254 subjects from 6 global collaborators. Nearly every sample came with metadata listing a de-identified subject ID, COVID-19 status, age in years and sex. Where available, HLA class I and class II types were taken from metadata supplied by the sample provider and were not determined by assay-based typing. The study at large found these results: The amount of clinical and demographic metadata varied by source and participant and was provided uncurated.

In its sample, this clone was seen a few times. Its antigen target is currently unknown. No much larger clonotype is one base removed from it; base qualities were not supplied. The immunoSEQ Assay, a bias-controlled multiplex PCR, was used to amplify TCRbeta CDR3 regions from genomic DNA. Per the authors' processing: The number of nucleated cells in each sample was estimated by amplification of reference gene primers within the assay. To quantify the absolute abundance of each unique TCRbeta CDR3 rearrangement, sequence reads were collapsed and filtered. For each sample, productive Simpson clonality was calculated as the square root of Simpson's diversity index across productive rearrangements. This is the immuneACCESS table as TCRdb keeps it, with only in-frame sequences that have V and J called. A part of the clones is gone; compared with another copy, unresolved V genes explain less than half, and the rest is unexplained. D and trimming were read from the DNA, whereas the V and J calls and clone size are those reported in that table. This sample holds 150,000 or so clones; roughly four fifths were observed only once. The top ten clones comprise 15% of the sample.

Each collaborating institution followed its own protocols to collect whole blood in K2EDTA tubes. For TCRbeta analysis, collaborators shipped samples in one of three forms: frozen whole blood, isolated PBMCs, or DNA extracted from either of those sample types. V is trimmed back by 5 bases and J by 4 bases, and the junction contains 6 bases that no gene match accounts for. For CDR1 and CDR2, the germline V gene (reference sequence) lists MNHNY and SVGAGI. Reading from cysteine to phenylalanine, the CDR3 counts 15 amino acids. Only CDR3 DNA is held: 45 bases, read in frame from base 1. This receptor chain uses TRBV6-6 and TRBJ1-5; TRBD1 agrees with 9 junctional bases. The clonotype originates from a human donor with acute or convalescent COVID-19. The donor label of this sample is uncertain. Sample: peripheral blood. The CDR3 here reads CASSQDRGANQPQHF. The sequenced DNA is TGTGCCAGCAGTCAGGACAGGGGCGCAAATCAGCCCCAGCATTTT.